The next 28 T cell receptor beta chains were all read from a single sample in a study of early T cells in non-severe SARS-CoV-2 infection. TCRdb re-derived calls from the 5' RACE reads in MiXCR, one entry per CDR3 protein. The sample gives more than 65,000 distinct CDR3 sequences, roughly 4.6% of which show up once; 3.5% to 4% is in the top ten. The input for sequencing was whole blood, taken at baseline. These receptor sequences come from an adult who was a healthcare worker with PCR-confirmed SARS-CoV-2 infection or an uninfected control (not recorded which). The donor label of this sample is uncertain.

The CDR3 loop is CASSQDLGVNGSPLHF. The CDR3 nucleotides read TGCGCCAGCAGCCAAGATCTAGGGGTCAATGGGTCACCCCTCCACTTT. The chain links TRBV4-1 to TRBJ1-6; perhaps TRBD1 as D (5 bases). Trimming shortened V by 0 bases and J by 10 bases, and 16 bases separated the two germline ends. CDR1 MGHRA and CDR2 YSYEKL come from the germline V gene. The CDR3 spans 16 residues.

This clonotype was recorded many times. V is TRBV4-3 and J is TRBJ2-5; the D is unclear. Trimming took off 5 bases at V and 4 bases at J, with 11 bases between the two ends. The CDR3 spans 13 residues. The germline gives CDR1 LGHNA, CDR2 YSLEER. CDR3 amino acids: CASSVRVGETQYF. CDR3 DNA: TGCGCCAGCAGCGTTCGCGTGGGAGAGACCCAGTACTTC.

The chain carries TRBV9 and TRBJ2-3, with D hard to call. V was cut by 3 bases and J by 4 bases, with 6 bases left in between. The CDR3 covers 12 residues. Germline assignment: CDR1 SGDLS and CDR2 YYNGEE. CDR3 sequence reads: CASSAFSDTQYF. CDR3 nucleotide sequence: TGTGCCAGCAGCGCCTTCTCAGATACGCAGTATTTT.

This clonotype was recorded at least ten times. V is TRBV6-5 and J is TRBJ2-1, with 7 bases matching TRBD1. CDR1 and CDR2 (germline): MNHEY, SVGAGI. The V and J ends lost 5 bases and 3 bases, in that order; junction bases with no gene match: 1. The CDR3 covers 13 residues. CDR3 coding DNA: TGTGCCAGCAGTAGGGACAGCTACAATGAGCAGTTCTTC. Protein sequence: CASSRDSYNEQFF.

This clonotype was counted many times. The rearrangement joins TRBV11-2 to TRBJ1-1, with D hard to call. The germline CDR1 and CDR2 sequences are SGHAT and FQNNGV. The germline V and J ends were trimmed by 8 bases and 1 base, with 14 bases remaining between them. The CDR3 loop spans 14 amino acids. CDR3 amino acids: CASSVLIQNTEAFF. CDR3 nucleotides: TGTGCCAGCTCCGTTTTGATCCAGAACACTGAAGCTTTCTTT.

This clonotype was found many times. The rearrangement joins TRBV19 to TRBJ1-2; D gene ambiguous. The CDR3 has 11 amino acids. V lost 1 base and J 8 bases, leaving 5 bases between the germline ends. CDR1 is LNHDA, CDR2 SQIVND, per germline (reference sequence). The CDR3 DNA sequence: TGTGCCAGTAGTATAGCGGAAGGCTACACCTTC. It encodes CASSIAEGYTF.

In its sample, this clonotype was seen many times. V is TRBV29-1 and J is TRBJ1-2; 9 nucleotides line up with TRBD1. This CDR3 spans 15 amino acids. J gave up 4 bases and V 3 bases, and 9 bases lay outside the gene matches. Germline V gene sequence: CDR1 SQVTM, CDR2 ANQGSEA. CDR3 bases: TGCAGCGTTGACGGGTCAAGACAGGGGGTCTATGGCTACACCTTC. It yields the protein CSVDGSRQGVYGYTF.

This clonotype was observed a few times. The CDR3 loop is CASSLPGGGDTQYF. The CDR3 bases are TGTGCCAGCAGTTTACCCGGGGGAGGAGATACGCAGTATTTT. This chain connects TRBV28 to TRBJ2-3, with D possibly TRBD2 on 6 matching bases. Germline V gene sequence: CDR1 MDHEN, CDR2 SYDVKM. The CDR3 runs 14 residues. V lost 2 bases and J 5 bases, leaving 11 bases between the germline ends.

This chain joins TRBV7-9 and TRBJ1-3, with no clear D. This CDR3 is 14 amino acids long. V lost 3 bases and J lost 2, with 8 bases in between. Germline V gene data show CDR1 as SEHNR and CDR2 as FQNEAQ (reference sequence). CDR3 sequence reads: CASSFTVPGNTIYF. The CDR3 DNA follows: TGTGCCAGCAGCTTCACAGTTCCTGGAAACACCATATATTTT.

The rearrangement uses TRBV6-2 or TRBV6-3 and TRBJ2-3; 13 nucleotides match TRBD2. This CDR3 region has 15 residues. The V segment lost 8 bases and the J segment 2 bases; nucleotides outside the gene matches: 4. In germline, CDR1 is MNHEY, CDR2 SVGEGT. CDR3 nucleotides: TGTGCCAGCGGAACTAGCGGGGGGGCCACAGATACGCAGTATTTT. Translated: CASGTSGGATDTQYF.

This clonotype was detected many times. The chain employs TRBV5-4 and TRBJ1-1, with D tentatively TRBD1 (5 bases). This CDR3 region has 15 residues. CDR1 is SGHNT and CDR2 is YYREEE in the germline V gene (reference sequence). The V end lost 1 base, the J end lost 1 base, and 11 bases lay between the germline ends. CDR3 sequence (DNA): TGTGCCAGCAGCTTGCAGTTAGGGGAGAACACTGAAGCTTTCTTT. Translating it yields CASSLQLGENTEAFF. The variable domain in full, completed from reference TRBV5-4 and TRBJ1-1, reads ETGVTQSPTHLIKTRGQQVTLRCSSQSGHNTVSWYQQALGQGPQFIFQYYREEENGRGNFPPRFSGLQFPNYSSELNVNALELDDSALYLCASSLQLGENTEAFFGQGTRLTVV.

This clonotype was observed a few times. The rearrangement uses TRBV7-3 and TRBJ1-2; D gene ambiguous. Looked up from germline, CDR1 is SGHTA and CDR2 is FQGTGA. The V and J ends lost 5 bases and 1 base respectively, with 14 bases between them. The CDR3 covers 15 residues. In nucleotides, the CDR3 is TGTGCCAGCAGCCGCTTGACACCTGTTAACTATGGCTACACCTTC. Translating gives CASSRLTPVNYGYTF.

This clonotype has at least ten counts. This chain connects TRBV19 to TRBJ2-7; possibly TRBD1 for D (6 bases). This CDR3 spans 16 amino acids. Per germline, CDR1 LNHDA and CDR2 SQIVND (reference sequence). The V end was cut by 3 bases, the J end by 4 bases, with 19 bases between. The CDR3 nucleotides read TGTGCCAGTAGTATCGACAGGCCAACAAGGGGGTACGAGCAGTACTTC. Its protein product is CASSIDRPTRGYEQYF. Drawing the rest from reference TRBV19 and TRBJ2-7, the complete variable domain is DGGITQSPKYLFRKEGQNVTLSCEQNLNHDAMYWYRQDPGQGLRLIYYSQIVNDFQKGDIAEGYSVSREKKESFPLTVTSAQKNPTAFYLCASSIDRPTRGYEQYFGPGTRLTVT.

In this sample, this clonotype turned up many times. The gene calls are TRBV15 and TRBJ1-1, with D unresolved. The CDR3 has 13 residues. CDR1 and CDR2 (germline): LNHNV, YYDKDF (reference sequence). Deletions cut 2 bases from V and 2 bases from J, with 6 bases between. The DNA for the CDR3 is TGTGCCACCAGCAGATCCCTAAACACTGAAGCTTTCTTT. Encoded protein: CATSRSLNTEAFF.

This clonotype was counted many times. The chain couples TRBV7-6 to TRBJ2-2, with TRBD1 matching 7 bases. Germline loops: CDR1 SGHVS, CDR2 FNYEAQ. Trimming cost V 4 bases and J 7 bases; bases outside gene matches: 9. CDR3 size: 15 residues. The CDR3 DNA follows: TGTGCCAGCAGCTCACCGACAGGGAAGAGCGGGGAGCTGTTTTTT. Translated: CASSSPTGKSGELFF.

The chain links TRBV18 to TRBJ1-1; 8 bases are shared with TRBD1. The junction had 15 bases not matched to a gene; V was cut back by 5 bases and J by 7 bases. The CDR3 is 16 amino acids. Per germline, CDR1 KGHSH and CDR2 LQKENI. CDR3 DNA sequence: TGTGCCAGCTCATTTCGGACAGGGTCTCCGAGGGATGAAGCTTTCTTT. Translating gives CASSFRTGSPRDEAFF.

This clonotype appeared many times. The chain employs TRBV5-4 and TRBJ2-7; 10 bases are shared with TRBD1. Looked up from germline, CDR1 is SGHNT and CDR2 is YYREEE (reference sequence). There are 14 residues in the CDR3. With V trimmed by 3 bases and J by 5 bases, 5 bases remained unmatched. The CDR3 loop is CASSSRDRGNEQYF. As DNA, the CDR3 is TGTGCCAGCAGCTCCAGGGACAGGGGAAACGAGCAGTACTTC.

This chain uses TRBV7-8 with TRBJ1-5; D remains unclear. The germline V gene encodes CDR1 SGHVS and CDR2 FQNEAQ. Trimming took off 3 bases at V and 1 base at J, with 13 bases between the two ends. The CDR3 totals 16 residues. The CDR3 DNA sequence: TGTGCCAGCAGCTTTCTTGGGGATTCGAGCAATCAGCCCCAGCATTTT. The encoded protein is CASSFLGDSSNQPQHF.

This clonotype showed up just a few times. V usage is TRBV12-3 or TRBV12-4 and J usage is TRBJ2-7; 11 bases map to TRBD2. V lost 6 bases to trimming and J lost 5 bases; unmatched junction nucleotides: 6. The length of the CDR3 is 14 residues. The CDR3 DNA reads as TGTGCCAGCAGGTTGACTAGCGGGGCAGACGAGCAGTACTTC. Translated: CASRLTSGADEQYF.

This clonotype was observed many times. CDR3: CASSLGTAHSPLHF. CDR3 sequence (DNA): TGTGCCAGCAGCTTGGGGACAGCTCATTCACCCCTCCACTTT. This chain joins TRBV11-2 and TRBJ1-6, with 7 positions matching TRBD1. Germline V gene data show CDR1 as SGHAT and CDR2 as FQNNGV. The CDR3 length is 14 residues. Trimming cost V 3 bases and J 8 bases; bases outside gene matches: 4.

This clonotype was recorded at least ten times. This chain connects TRBV28 to TRBJ1-5; D is uncertain. CDR3 length: 18 residues. The germline V gene has CDR1 MDHEN and CDR2 SYDVKM. Trimming shortened V by 4 bases and J by 2 bases, and 21 bases separated the two germline ends. The CDR3 DNA reads TGTGCCAGCAGTTCTACAAGCTCCCCCGGTTGGGGCAATCAGCCCCAGCATTTT. This sequence encodes CASSSTSSPGWGNQPQHF.

This rearrangement joins TRBV15 to TRBJ1-5; D is ambiguous. The CDR3 is 13 amino acids. Trimming took 0 bases from V and 7 from J, leaving 7 bases between them. The germline V gene encodes CDR1 LNHNV and CDR2 YYDKDF (reference sequence). As DNA, the CDR3 is TGTGCCACCAGCAGAGATTTTGGACAGCCCCAGCATTTT. This encodes CATSRDFGQPQHF. The full variable domain, in which reference TRBV15 and TRBJ1-5 provide the parts outside the CDR3, is DAMVIQNPRYQVTQFGKPVTLSCSQTLNHNVMYWYQQKSSQAPKLLFHYYDKDFNNEADTPDNFQSRRPNTSFCFLDIRSPGLGDTAMYLCATSRDFGQPQHFGDGTRLSIL.

In its sample, this clonotype was seen a few times. The CDR3 spells CSANWDSHTGELFF. The CDR3 DNA reads as TGCAGTGCTAACTGGGACAGTCACACCGGGGAGCTGTTTTTT. This chain links TRBV20-1 with TRBJ2-2, with 7 bases that match TRBD1. The V and J ends lost 4 bases and 3 bases, in that order; junction bases with no gene match: 5. Germline CDR1 reads DFQATT; CDR2 reads SNEGSKA (reference sequence). This CDR3 has 14 amino acids.

This clonotype appeared a few times. CDR3 bases: TGTGCCAGCAGTCCGCGGACAGGCAGCTATAATTCACCCCTCCACTTT. Its protein product is CASSPRTGSYNSPLHF. The chain combines TRBV28 with TRBJ1-6, with 7 bases fitting TRBD1. CDR1 and CDR2 (germline): MDHEN, SYDVKM. Losses at the gene ends were 5 bases for V and 3 bases for J; bases not matched to a gene: 7. This CDR3 is 16 amino acids long.

This chain links TRBV19 with TRBJ1-5; 8 bases align to TRBD1. This CDR3 contains 15 residues. CDR1 is LNHDA and CDR2 is SQIVND in the germline V gene (reference sequence). The trim removed 3 bases at V and 5 bases at J, leaving 6 bases unmatched. The CDR3, as DNA: TGTGCCAGTAGTATTCCTGGACAGGGTTATCAGCCCCAGCATTTT. This gives the protein CASSIPGQGYQPQHF.

The genes are TRBV5-1 and TRBJ1-1; D is ambiguous. V lost 3 bases and J lost 8, with 26 bases in between. The germline gives CDR1 SGHRS, CDR2 YFSETQ. The CDR3 length is 17 residues. For the CDR3, the DNA is TGCGCCAGCAGCTCCGGACTCGGCTATGGTGGAAAAAACGAAGCTTTCTTT. Its translation: CASSSGLGYGGKNEAFF.

This clonotype has ten or more counts. The rearrangement links TRBV6-1 to TRBJ2-1; no definite D call. The CDR3 totals 14 residues. V lost 1 base and J 8 bases, leaving 12 bases between the germline ends. Germline loops: CDR1 MNHNS, CDR2 SASEGT. The CDR3 DNA follows: TGTGCCAGCAGTGAAGAGGGCTCCCGGGATGAGCAGTTCTTC. Encoded protein: CASSEEGSRDEQFF.

V usage is TRBV7-2 and J usage is TRBJ1-4, with D uncertain. The CDR3 loop spans 15 amino acids. The germline CDR1 and CDR2 sequences are SGHTA and FQGNSA. V shed 4 bases and J shed 7 bases, with 16 bases lying between them. Here the CDR3 DNA reads TGTGCCAGCAGCTCCGACTCGGGAGTGGGTGAAAAACTGTTTTTT. It translates to CASSSDSGVGEKLFF.